This T cell receptor (beta chain) was sequenced in a study of T cells in Graves' hyperthyroidism and ophthalmopathy. This clonotype came up a few times. Its specificity is unknown. Out of approximately 10 ml of fresh peripheral blood came the PBMCs. The germline V gene has CDR1 KGHSH and CDR2 LQKENI. Trimming shortened V by 6 bases and J by 6 bases, and 15 bases separated the two germline ends. The CDR3 extends over 14 amino acids. Regions amplified from RNA transcripts were the TCR beta CDR3 regions. A first-round RT-PCR of the TCR CDR3 used the HTBI primer set. TCRdb processed the multiplex PCR reads anew with MiXCR; each CDR3 protein has one entry. The data show about 360,000 distinct CDR3 sequences, 20% to 30% seen once. Whole-study results and caveats: Blood samples included most of the expanded thyroid clonotypes exceeding 0.001.

This TCR derives from a man aged 45-65 years with Graves' hyperthyroidism. The sample was blood. V gene TRBV18 combines with J gene TRBJ2-1, with D maybe TRBD1 (6 bases). The CDR3 DNA is TGTGCCAGCTCCCCCGCGACAGGTCTCAATGAGCAGTTCTTC. This sequence encodes CASSPATGLNEQFF.